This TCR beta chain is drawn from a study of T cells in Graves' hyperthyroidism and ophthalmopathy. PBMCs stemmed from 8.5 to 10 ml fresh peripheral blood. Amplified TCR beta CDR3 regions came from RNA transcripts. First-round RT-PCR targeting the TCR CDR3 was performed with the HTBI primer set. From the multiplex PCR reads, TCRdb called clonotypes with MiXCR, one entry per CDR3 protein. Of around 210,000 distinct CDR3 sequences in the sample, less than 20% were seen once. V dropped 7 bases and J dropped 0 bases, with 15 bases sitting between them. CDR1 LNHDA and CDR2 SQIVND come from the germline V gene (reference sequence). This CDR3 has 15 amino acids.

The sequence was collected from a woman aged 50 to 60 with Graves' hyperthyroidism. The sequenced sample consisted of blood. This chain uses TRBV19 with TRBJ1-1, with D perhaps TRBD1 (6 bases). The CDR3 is CASTGGGGLNTEAFF. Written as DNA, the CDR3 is TGTGCCAGTACCGGGGGGGGCGGGCTGAACACTGAAGCTTTCTTT. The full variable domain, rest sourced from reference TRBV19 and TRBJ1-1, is DGGITQSPKYLFRKEGQNVTLSCEQNLNHDAMYWYRQDPGQGLRLIYYSQIVNDFQKGDIAEGYSVSREKKESFPLTVTSAQKNPTAFYLCASTGGGGLNTEAFFGQGTRLTVV.